This T cell receptor beta chain came from a study of siplizumab effects on memory and regulatory T cells. Study observations and caveats: A major contribution to the alloresponse seemed to be made by naive T cells, which seemed more diverse than memory cells.

Data came from immunoSEQ multiplex PCR; TCRdb stores just in-frame clones and leaves some out. The table includes some 97,000 clones, 80% to 95% detected once. In germline, CDR1 is MNHNY, CDR2 SVGAGI (reference sequence). V was cut by 6 bases and J by 1 base, with 9 bases left in between. This CDR3 region has 13 residues. In the case of this clone: Antigen specificity is unknown.

Sample: CD4+ T cells sorted from blood. The receptor was isolated from a human donor in good health. The chain is built from TRBV6-6 and TRBJ1-2; a weak D match, TRBD1 (5 bases). The CDR3 DNA is TGTGCCAGCAGAATCGACAGTAACTATGGCTACACCTTC. It yields the protein CASRIDSNYGYTF.